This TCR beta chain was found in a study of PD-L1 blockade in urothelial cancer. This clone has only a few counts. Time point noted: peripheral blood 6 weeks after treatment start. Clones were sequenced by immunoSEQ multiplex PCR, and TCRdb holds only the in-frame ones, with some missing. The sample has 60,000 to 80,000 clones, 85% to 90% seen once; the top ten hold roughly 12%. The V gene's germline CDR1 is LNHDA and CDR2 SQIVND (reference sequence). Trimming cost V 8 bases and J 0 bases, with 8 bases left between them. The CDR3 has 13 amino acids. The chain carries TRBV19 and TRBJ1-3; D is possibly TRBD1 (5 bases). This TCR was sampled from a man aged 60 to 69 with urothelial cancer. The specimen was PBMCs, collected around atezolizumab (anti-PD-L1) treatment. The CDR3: CASGGTSGNTIYF. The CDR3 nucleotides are TGTGCCAGTGGGGGGACCTCTGGAAACACCATATATTTT.